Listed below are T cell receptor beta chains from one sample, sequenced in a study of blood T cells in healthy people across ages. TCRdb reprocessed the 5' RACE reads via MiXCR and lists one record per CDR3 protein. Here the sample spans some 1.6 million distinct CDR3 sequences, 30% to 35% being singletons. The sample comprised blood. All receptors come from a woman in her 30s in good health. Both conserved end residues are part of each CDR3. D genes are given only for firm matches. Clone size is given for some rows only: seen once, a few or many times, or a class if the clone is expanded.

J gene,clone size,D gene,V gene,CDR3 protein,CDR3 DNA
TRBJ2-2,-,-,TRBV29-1,CSVRFQFLGELFF,TGCAGCGTTCGATTCCAGTTTCTCGGGGAGTTGTTTTTT
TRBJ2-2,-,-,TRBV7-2,CASSLVVAGTGELFF,TGTGCCAGCAGCTTAGTCGTCGCCGGCACCGGGGAGCTGTTTTTT
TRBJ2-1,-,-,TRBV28,CASNSGLANTVEQFF,TGTGCCAGCAATAGCGGTTTAGCGAATACGGTTGAGCAGTTCTTC
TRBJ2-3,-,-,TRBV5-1,CASSRTGARTSTDTRYF,TGCGCCAGCAGCCGAACAGGGGCCCGAACTAGCACAGATACGCGGTATTTT
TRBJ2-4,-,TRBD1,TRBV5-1,CASSWDSGEAKNIQYF,TGCGCCAGCAGCTGGGACAGTGGGGAAGCCAAAAACATTCAGTACTTC
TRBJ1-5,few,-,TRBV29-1,CSALEAAELNNQPQHF,TGCAGCGCCTTGGAGGCGGCGGAGTTAAACAATCAGCCCCAGCATTTT
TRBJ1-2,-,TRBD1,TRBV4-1,CASSQEPYPGQLGYTF,TGCGCCAGCAGCCAAGAGCCATATCCGGGACAGCTGGGCTACACCTTC
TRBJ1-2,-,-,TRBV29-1,CSVEKSSVSCGYTF,TGCAGCGTTGAAAAGTCTTCCGTTTCCTGTGGCTACACCTTC
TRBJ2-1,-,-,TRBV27,CASSTKPRTGSSYNEQFF,TGTGCCAGCAGTACTAAACCCCGGACGGGCAGCTCCTACAATGAGCAGTTCTTC
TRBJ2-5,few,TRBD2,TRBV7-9,CASSFAGGGQETQYF,TGTGCCAGCAGCTTTGCGGGAGGGGGTCAGGAGACCCAGTACTTC
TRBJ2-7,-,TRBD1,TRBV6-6,CASSWASGQGYEQYF,TGTGCCAGCAGTTGGGCATCGGGACAGGGTTACGAGCAGTACTTC
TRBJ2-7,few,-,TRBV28,CASRTTSPFYEQYF,TGTGCCAGCAGAACCACTAGCCCGTTCTACGAGCAGTACTTC
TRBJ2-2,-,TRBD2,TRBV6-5,CASSLNAGTSQNTGELFF,TGTGCCAGCAGCTTAAACGCCGGGACTAGTCAGAACACCGGGGAGCTGTTTTTT
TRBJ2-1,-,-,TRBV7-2,CASSYLLGGYNEQFF,TGTGCCAGCAGCTACCTTTTGGGAGGCTACAATGAGCAGTTCTTC
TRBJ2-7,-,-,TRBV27,CASSLSAGHTYEQYF,TGTGCCAGCAGTTTAAGTGCAGGTCACACCTACGAGCAGTACTTC
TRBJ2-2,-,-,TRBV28,CASSWGGGNTGELFF,TGTGCCAGCAGTTGGGGAGGGGGTAACACCGGGGAGCTGTTTTTT
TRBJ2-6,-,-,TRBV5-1,CASRPAAVSGANVLTF,TGCGCCAGCAGGCCGGCAGCAGTCTCTGGGGCCAACGTCCTGACTTTC
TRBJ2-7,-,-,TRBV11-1,CASSHDSYEQDF,TGTGCCAGCAGCCACGACAGCTACGAGCAGGACTTC
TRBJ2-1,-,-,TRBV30,CAWSEGLLEYNEQFF,TGTGCCTGGAGTGAGGGACTCCTAGAGTACAATGAGCAGTTCTTC
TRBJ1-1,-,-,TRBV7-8,CASIYGRLNTEAFF,TGTGCCAGCATTTACGGGAGATTGAACACTGAAGCTTTCTTT
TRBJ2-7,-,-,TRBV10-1,CASSESGVVSFPEQYF,TGCGCCAGCAGTGAGTCCGGGGTAGTTTCGTTCCCCGAGCAGTACTTC
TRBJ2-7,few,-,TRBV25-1,CASSEPGGHYEQYF,TGTGCCAGCAGTGAACCCGGGGGACACTACGAGCAGTACTTC
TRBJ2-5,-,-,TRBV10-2,CASSATRGETQYF,TGCGCCAGCAGTGCGACCCGCGGGGAGACCCAGTACTTC
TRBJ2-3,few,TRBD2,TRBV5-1,CASSLGLAVGDTQYF,TGCGCCAGCAGCTTGGGACTAGCAGTGGGAGATACGCAGTATTTT
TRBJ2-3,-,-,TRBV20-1,CSARGTGQADTQYF,TGCAGTGCTAGAGGAACGGGGCAGGCAGATACGCAGTATTTT
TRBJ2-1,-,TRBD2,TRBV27,CASSLWRELGDEQFF,TGTGCCAGCAGTTTATGGCGGGAGCTTGGGGATGAGCAGTTCTTC
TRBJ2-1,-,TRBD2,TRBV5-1,CASRRREGNEQFF,TGCGCCAGCAGGAGGCGGGAGGGCAATGAGCAGTTCTTC
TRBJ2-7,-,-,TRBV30,CAWSPPGFRYEQYF,TGTGCCTGGAGTCCCCCCGGGTTCCGCTACGAGCAGTACTTC
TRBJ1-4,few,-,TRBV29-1,CSVEYRDNEKLFF,TGCAGCGTTGAATACAGAGATAATGAAAAACTGTTTTTT
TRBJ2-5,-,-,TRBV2,CASSRASGGTQYF,TGTGCCAGCAGTCGTGCGAGTGGAGGGACCCAGTACTTC
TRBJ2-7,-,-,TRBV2,CASRVDRACEQYF,TGTGCCAGCAGAGTCGACAGAGCATGCGAGCAGTACTTC
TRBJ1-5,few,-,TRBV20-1,CSAPIGPRQPQHF,TGCAGTGCACCCATCGGGCCGAGGCAGCCCCAGCATTTT
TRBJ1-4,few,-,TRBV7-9,CASSLPTGLGEKLFF,TGTGCCAGCAGCTTACCTACAGGGCTGGGTGAAAAACTGTTTTTT
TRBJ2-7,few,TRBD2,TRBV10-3,CAISESGREVEYF,TGTGCCATCAGTGAGTCGGGGCGGGAGGTCGAGTACTTC
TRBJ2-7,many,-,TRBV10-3,CAIAEAYEQYF,TGTGCCATTGCCGAGGCCTACGAGCAGTACTTC
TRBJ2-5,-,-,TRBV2,CASSDAEGANLYATQYF,TGTGCCAGCAGTGATGCGGAGGGGGCGAATTTGTATGCGACCCAGTACTTC
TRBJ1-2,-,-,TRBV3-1,CASSQEGLALSYGYTF,TGTGCCAGCAGCCAAGAGGGACTGGCCCTAAGCTATGGCTACACCTTC
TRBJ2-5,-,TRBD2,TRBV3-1,CASSQRDYQGTQYF,TGTGCCAGCAGCCAACGGGACTACCAAGGGACCCAGTACTTC